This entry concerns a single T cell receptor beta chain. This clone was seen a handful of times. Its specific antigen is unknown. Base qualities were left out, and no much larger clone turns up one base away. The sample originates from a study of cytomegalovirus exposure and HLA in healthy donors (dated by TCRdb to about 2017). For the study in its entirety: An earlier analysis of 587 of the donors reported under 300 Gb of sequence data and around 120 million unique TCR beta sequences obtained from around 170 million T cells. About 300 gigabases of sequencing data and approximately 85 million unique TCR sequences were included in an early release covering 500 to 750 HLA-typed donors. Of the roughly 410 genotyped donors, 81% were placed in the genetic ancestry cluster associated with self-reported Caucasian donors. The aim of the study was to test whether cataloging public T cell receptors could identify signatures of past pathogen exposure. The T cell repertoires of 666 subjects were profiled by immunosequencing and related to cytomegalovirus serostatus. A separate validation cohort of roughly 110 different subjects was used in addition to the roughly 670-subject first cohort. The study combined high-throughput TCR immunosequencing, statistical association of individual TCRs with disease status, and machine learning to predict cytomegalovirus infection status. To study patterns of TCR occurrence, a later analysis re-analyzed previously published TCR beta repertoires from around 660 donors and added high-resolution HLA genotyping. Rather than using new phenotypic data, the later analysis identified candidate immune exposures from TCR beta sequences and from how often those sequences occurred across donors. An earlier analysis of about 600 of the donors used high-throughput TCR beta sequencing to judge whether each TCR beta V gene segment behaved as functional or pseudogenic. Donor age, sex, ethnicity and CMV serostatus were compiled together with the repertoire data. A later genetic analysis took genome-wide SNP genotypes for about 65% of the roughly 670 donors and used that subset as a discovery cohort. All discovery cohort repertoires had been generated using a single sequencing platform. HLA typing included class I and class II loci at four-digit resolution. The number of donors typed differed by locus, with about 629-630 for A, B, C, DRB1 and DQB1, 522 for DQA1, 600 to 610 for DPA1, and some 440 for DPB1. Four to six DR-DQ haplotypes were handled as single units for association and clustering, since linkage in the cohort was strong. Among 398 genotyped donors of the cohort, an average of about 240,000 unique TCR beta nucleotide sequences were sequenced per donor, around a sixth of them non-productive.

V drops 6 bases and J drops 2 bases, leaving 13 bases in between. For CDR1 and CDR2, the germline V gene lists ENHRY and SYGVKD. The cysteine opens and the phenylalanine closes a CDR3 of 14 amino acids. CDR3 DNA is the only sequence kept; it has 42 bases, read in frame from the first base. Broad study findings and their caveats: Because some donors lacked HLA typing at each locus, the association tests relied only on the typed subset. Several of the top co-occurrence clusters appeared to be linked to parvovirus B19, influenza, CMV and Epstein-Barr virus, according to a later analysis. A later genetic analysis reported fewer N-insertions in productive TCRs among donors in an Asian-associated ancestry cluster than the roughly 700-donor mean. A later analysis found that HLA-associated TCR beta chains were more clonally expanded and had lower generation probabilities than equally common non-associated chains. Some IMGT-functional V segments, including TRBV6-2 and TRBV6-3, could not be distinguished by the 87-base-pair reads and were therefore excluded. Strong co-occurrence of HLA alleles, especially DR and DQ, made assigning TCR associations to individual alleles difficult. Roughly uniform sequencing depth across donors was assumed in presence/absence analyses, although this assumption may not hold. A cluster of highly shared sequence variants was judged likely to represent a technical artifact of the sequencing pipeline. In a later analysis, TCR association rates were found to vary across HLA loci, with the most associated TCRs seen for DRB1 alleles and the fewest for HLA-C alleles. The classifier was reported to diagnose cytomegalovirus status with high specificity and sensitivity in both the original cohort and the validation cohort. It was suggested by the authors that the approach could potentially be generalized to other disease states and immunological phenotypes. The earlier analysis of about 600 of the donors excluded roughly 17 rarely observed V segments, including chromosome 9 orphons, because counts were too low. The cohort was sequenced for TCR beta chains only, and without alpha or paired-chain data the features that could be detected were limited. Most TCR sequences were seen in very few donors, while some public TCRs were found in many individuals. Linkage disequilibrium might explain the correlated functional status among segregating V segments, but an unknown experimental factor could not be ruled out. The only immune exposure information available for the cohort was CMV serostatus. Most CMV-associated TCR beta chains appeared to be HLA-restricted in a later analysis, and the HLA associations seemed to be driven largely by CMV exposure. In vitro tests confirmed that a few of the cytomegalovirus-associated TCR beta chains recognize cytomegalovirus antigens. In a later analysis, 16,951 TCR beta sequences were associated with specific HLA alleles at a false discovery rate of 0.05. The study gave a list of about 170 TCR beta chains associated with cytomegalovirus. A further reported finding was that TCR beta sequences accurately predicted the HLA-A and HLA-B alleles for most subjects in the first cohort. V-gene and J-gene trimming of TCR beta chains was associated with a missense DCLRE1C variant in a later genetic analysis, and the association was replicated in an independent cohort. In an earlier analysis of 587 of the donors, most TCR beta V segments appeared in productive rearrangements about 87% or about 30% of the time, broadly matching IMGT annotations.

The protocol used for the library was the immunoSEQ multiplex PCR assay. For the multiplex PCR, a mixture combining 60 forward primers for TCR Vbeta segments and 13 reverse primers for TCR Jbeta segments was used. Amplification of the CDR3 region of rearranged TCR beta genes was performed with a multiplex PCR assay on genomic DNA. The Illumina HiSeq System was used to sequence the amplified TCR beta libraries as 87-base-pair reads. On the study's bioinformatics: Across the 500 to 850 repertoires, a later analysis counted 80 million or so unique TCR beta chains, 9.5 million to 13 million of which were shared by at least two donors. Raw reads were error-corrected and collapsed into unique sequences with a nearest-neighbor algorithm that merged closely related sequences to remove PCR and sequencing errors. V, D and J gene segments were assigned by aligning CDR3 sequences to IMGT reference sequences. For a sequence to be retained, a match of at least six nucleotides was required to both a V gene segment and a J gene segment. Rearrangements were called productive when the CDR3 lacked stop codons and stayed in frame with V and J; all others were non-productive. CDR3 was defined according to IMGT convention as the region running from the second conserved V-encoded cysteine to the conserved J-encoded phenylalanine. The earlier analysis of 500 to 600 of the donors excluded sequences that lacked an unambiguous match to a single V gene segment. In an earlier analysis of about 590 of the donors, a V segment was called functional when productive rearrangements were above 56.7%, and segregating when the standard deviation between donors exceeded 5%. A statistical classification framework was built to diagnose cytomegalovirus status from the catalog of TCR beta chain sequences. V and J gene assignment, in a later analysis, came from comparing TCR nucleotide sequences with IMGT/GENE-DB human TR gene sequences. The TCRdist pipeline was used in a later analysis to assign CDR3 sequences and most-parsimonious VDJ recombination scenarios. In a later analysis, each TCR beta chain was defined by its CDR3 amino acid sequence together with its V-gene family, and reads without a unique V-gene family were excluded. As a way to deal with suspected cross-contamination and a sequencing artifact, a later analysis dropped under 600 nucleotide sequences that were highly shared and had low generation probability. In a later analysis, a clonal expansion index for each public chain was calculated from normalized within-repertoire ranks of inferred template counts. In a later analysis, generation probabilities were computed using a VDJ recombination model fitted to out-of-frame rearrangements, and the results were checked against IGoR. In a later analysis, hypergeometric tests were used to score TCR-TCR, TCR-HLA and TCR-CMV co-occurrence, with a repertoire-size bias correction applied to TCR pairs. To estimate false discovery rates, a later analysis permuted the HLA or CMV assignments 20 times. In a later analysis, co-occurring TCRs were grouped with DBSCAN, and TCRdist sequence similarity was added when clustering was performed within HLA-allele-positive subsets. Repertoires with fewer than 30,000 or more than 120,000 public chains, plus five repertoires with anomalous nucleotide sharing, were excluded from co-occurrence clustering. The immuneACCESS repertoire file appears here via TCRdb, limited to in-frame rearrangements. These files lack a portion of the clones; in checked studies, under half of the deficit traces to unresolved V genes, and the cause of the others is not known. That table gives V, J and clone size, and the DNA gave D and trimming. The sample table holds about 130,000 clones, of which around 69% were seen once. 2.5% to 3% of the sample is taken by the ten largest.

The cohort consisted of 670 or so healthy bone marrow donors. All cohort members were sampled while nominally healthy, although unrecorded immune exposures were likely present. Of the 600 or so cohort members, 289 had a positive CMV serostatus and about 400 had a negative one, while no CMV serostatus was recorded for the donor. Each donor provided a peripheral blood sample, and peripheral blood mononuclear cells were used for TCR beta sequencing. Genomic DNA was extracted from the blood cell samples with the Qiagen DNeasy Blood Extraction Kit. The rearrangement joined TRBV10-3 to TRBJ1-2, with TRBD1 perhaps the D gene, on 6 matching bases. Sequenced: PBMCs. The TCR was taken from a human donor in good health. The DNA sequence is TGTGCCATCAGCCTTACAGGGCCCAACTATGGCTACACCTTC. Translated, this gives CAISLTGPNYGYTF.